These 8 T cell receptor beta chains were sequenced from one sample in a study of shared clonotypes between healthy human individuals. Here immunoSEQ multiplex PCR was the method, and the copy in TCRdb shows in-frame clones only, minus some. The table has about 2.3 million clones, over 85% seen once; the top ten hold 0.35% to 0.45%. The sample consisted of naive CD4+ T cells from PBMCs. Subset: CD45RA+ positively selected. These receptors were taken from a man aged 18 to 30 in good health. Some clones in this sample may be carry-over from other donors' samples.

CDR3 protein: CASSSRVGLTDTQYF. CDR3 bases: TGTGCCAGCAGCTCCCGCGTGGGTTTGACAGATACGCAGTATTTT. The J gene is TRBJ2-3, the V gene TRBV6-1; D gene unclear. This CDR3 spans 15 amino acids. The V gene lost 6 bases and the J gene lost 3 bases, with 16 bases spanning the gap. Looked up from germline, CDR1 is MNHNS and CDR2 is SASEGT.

As for this clone: Other DNA sequences in the sample encode the same CDR3. V and J are TRBV5-1 and TRBJ2-1; no clear D. The germline CDR1 and CDR2 sequences are SGHRS and YFSETQ. V shed 0 bases and J shed 5 bases, with 6 bases lying between them. This CDR3 contains 13 residues. The CDR3 sequence is CASSLGRNNEQFF. As DNA, the CDR3 is TGCGCCAGCAGCTTGGGCAGAAACAATGAGCAGTTCTTC.

V is TRBV11-3 and J is TRBJ1-4; no firm D call. The V gene's germline CDR1 is SGHNT and CDR2 YENEEA. V lost 0 bases to trimming and J lost 0 bases, with 11 bases between them. The CDR3 is 17 residues long. The CDR3 spells CASSLETTVATNEKLFF. The CDR3 DNA reads as TGTGCCAGCAGCTTAGAAACGACCGTAGCAACTAATGAAAAACTGTTTTTT.

Comment on this clone: Within the sample, other DNA sequences also encode this same CDR3. This chain links TRBV5-1 with TRBJ2-3; D is perhaps TRBD1 (6 bases). V shed 0 bases and J shed 0 bases, with 8 bases lying between them. The germline V gene encodes CDR1 SGHRS and CDR2 YFSETQ. The CDR3 has 15 amino acids. The chain's CDR3 is CASSLDRASTDTQYF. In DNA, the CDR3 is TGCGCCAGCAGCTTGGACAGGGCTAGCACAGATACGCAGTATTTT.

The V call is TRBV6-1, the J call TRBJ2-5; D possibly matches TRBD1 or TRBD2 (6 bases each). The CDR3 runs to 14 residues. The germline V gene encodes CDR1 MNHNS and CDR2 SASEGT. The germline V and J ends were trimmed by 7 bases and 5 bases, with 17 bases remaining between them. The CDR3 DNA reads TGTGCCAGCACCCCGTCGGGGGCCCGGGAGACCCAGTACTTC. This sequence encodes CASTPSGARETQYF.

This chain uses TRBV5-4 with TRBJ2-3; TRBD2 agrees at 10 bases. In germline, CDR1 is SGHNT, CDR2 YYREEE (reference sequence). This CDR3 is built from 15 residues. V trimming: 0 bases; J trimming: 8 bases; junction bases outside the gene matches: 6. The DNA for the CDR3 is TGTGCCAGCAGCTTGGGAGGAGCGGGAGGGAGTACGCAGTATTTT. It specifies CASSLGGAGGSTQYF.

The chain has TRBV27 and TRBJ2-5; TRBD2 might be the D (5 bases). CDR1 MNHEY and CDR2 SMNVEV come from the germline V gene (reference sequence). V lost 5 bases and J 3 bases, leaving 22 bases between the germline ends. The CDR3 has 17 residues. CDR3 in DNA: TGTGCCAGCAGTCCCTCAAGCCTAGCACCCGTCGAAGAGACCCAGTACTTC. Amino acid sequence: CASSPSSLAPVEETQYF.

Details on this clone: This specimen includes other DNA sequences encoding the same CDR3. The V and J genes are TRBV5-6 and TRBJ1-2; TRBD1 might be the D (6 bases). Germline lookup yields CDR1 SGHDT and CDR2 YYEEEE. This CDR3 spans 12 amino acids. V lost 2 bases, J lost 8 bases, and 10 bases lay in between. CDR3 in amino acids: CASSLSQGGYTF. CDR3 sequence (DNA): TGTGCCAGCAGCTTATCCCAGGGGGGCTACACCTTC.